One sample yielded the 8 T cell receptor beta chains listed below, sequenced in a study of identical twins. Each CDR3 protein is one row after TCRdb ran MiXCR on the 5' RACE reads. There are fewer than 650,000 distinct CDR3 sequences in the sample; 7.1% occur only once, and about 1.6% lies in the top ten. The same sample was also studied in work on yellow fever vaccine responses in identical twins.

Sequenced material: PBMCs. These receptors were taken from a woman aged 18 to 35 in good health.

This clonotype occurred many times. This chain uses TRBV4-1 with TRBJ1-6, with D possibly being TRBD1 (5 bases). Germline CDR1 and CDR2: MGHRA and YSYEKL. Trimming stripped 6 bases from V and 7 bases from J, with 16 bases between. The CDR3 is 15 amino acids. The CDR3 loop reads CASRPRTSSNSPLHF. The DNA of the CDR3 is TGCGCCAGCAGACCAAGGACATCCTCGAATTCACCCCTCCACTTT.

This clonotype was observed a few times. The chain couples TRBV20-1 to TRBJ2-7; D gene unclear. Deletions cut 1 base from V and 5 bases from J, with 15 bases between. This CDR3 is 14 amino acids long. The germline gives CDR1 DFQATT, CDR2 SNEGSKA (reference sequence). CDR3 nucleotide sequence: TGCAGTGCTAGAGCCGGCCCTTTCCTGGACGAGCAGTACTTC. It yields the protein CSARAGPFLDEQYF.

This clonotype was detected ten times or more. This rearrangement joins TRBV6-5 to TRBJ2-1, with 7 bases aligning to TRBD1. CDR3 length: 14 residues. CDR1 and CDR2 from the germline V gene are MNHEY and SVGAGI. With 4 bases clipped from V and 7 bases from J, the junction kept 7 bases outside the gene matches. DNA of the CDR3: TGTGCCAGCAGTTCGTACAACAGGGGAAATGAGCAGTTCTTC. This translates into CASSSYNRGNEQFF.

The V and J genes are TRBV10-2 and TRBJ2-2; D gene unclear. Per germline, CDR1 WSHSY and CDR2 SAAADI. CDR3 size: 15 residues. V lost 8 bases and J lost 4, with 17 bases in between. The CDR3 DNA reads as TGCGCCAGCCACACCGTGTATCCGCCCACCGGGGAGCTGTTTTTT. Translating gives CASHTVYPPTGELFF.

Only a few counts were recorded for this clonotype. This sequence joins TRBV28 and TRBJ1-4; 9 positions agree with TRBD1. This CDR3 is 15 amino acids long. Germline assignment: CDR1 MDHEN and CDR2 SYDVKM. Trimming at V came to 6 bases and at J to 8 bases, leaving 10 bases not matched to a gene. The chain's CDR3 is CASRFPGTGTEKLFF. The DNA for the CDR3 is TGTGCCAGCAGGTTCCCCGGGACAGGGACGGAAAAACTGTTTTTT.

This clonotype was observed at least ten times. CDR3 protein: CARSLQGSKNYGYTF. The CDR3 bases are TGTGCCAGGTCACTACAGGGGTCAAAAAACTATGGCTACACCTTC. This chain uses TRBV28 with TRBJ1-2; 7 bases match TRBD1. With 9 bases clipped from V and 2 bases from J, the junction kept 12 bases outside the gene matches. CDR1 is MDHEN and CDR2 is SYDVKM in the germline V gene. This CDR3 has 15 amino acids.

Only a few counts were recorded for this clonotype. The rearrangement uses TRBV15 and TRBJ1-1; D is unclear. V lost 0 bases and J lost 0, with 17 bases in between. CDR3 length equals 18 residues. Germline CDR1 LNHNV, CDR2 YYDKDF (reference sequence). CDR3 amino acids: CATSRDMRVRSMNTEAFF. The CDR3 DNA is TGTGCCACCAGCAGAGATATGAGGGTTCGATCCATGAACACTGAAGCTTTCTTT.

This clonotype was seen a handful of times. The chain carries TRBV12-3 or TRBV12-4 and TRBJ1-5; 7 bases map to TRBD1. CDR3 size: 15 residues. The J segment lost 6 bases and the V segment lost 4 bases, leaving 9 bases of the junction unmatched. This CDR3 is CASSYRTGPSQPQHF. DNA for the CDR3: TGTGCCAGCAGTTACCGGACAGGCCCGAGTCAGCCCCAGCATTTT.